This T cell receptor beta chain was recorded in a study of T cells after yellow fever vaccination. Study-wide points: High-abundance clonotypes from the bulk population could contaminate FACS-sorted repertoires. Overlap between CD4 and CD8 compartments was detected for a small share of clonotypes. Compared with primary, the secondary response was weaker and peaked at day 5, not 15.

A word on this clonotype: What it recognizes is unknown.

The TCR cDNA carried a universal primer site and UMIs from 5'RACE template switching. TCRdb recomputed calls from the 5' RACE reads with MiXCR, one row per CDR3 protein. The table shows some 500,000 distinct CDR3 sequences, with approximately 13% occurring only once. Germline lookup yields CDR1 MDHEN and CDR2 SYDVKM. J gave up 3 bases and V 6 bases, and 12 bases lay outside the gene matches. The CDR3 runs 16 residues. The sample in question was PBMCs, obtained on the day of the yellow fever booster vaccination. This TCR derives from a man between 25 and 39 years old who received the YFV17D yellow fever vaccine. The chain links TRBV28 to TRBJ2-7, with TRBD1 identical over 9 bases. The chain's CDR3 is CASSPRTGVILYEQYF. As DNA, the CDR3 is TGTGCCAGCAGCCCCCGGACAGGGGTTATCCTCTACGAGCAGTACTTC.